This TCR beta chain was retrieved from a study of CD8 T cells in Susac syndrome. Trimming shortened V by 0 bases and J by 1 base, and 3 bases separated the two germline ends. The CDR3 has 12 residues. The germline gives CDR1 GTSNPN, CDR2 SVGIG (reference sequence). Random hexamers were used to reverse transcribe an amount of roughly 0.5 to 1 ug RNA. TCRdb reprocessed the immunoSEQ multiplex PCR reads via MiXCR and lists one record per CDR3 protein. The sample lists 150,000 to 200,000 distinct CDR3 sequences, approximately 95% seen once, with 0.15% to 0.2% in the top ten. The sequenced sample consisted of CD8+ T cells from PBMCs. The chain carries TRBV30 and TRBJ1-1; D remains unclear. This TCR derives from a human donor with multiple sclerosis. The CDR3: CAWSVWNTEAFF. CDR3 sequence (DNA): TGTGCCTGGAGTGTATGGAACACTGAAGCTTTCTTT.